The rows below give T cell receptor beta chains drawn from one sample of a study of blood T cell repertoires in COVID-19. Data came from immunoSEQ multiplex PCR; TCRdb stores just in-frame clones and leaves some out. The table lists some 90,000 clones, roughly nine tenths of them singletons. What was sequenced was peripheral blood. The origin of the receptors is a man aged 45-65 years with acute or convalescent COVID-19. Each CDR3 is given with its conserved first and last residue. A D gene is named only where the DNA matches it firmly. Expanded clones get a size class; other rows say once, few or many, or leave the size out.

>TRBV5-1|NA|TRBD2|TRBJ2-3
TGCGCCAGCAGCTTGGCCGCGGGGGGGCTCGCAGATACGCAGTATTTT
CASSLAAGGLADTQYF
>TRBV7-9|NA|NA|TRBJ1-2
TGTGCCAGCAGCTTAGATTTAGGGGCGCGGGGCTACACCTTC
CASSLDLGARGYTF
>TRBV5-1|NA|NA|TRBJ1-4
TGCGCCAGCAGCTTGGCCCATTCGGCAGGGAACGTGGAAAAACTGTTTTTT
CASSLAHSAGNVEKLFF
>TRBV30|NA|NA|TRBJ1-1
TGTGCCTGGAGTCTAATCCTCGCGCGAGCTTTCTTT
CAWSLILARAFF
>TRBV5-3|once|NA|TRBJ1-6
TGTGCCAGAAGCTTGGCCCGTGCGGGGCACTATTCACCCCTCCACTTT
CARSLARAGHYSPLHF
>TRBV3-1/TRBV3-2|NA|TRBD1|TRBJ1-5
TGTGCCAGCCAAGACCTACCACAGGGGGCGATAAATCAGCCCCAGCATTTT
CASQDLPQGAINQPQHF
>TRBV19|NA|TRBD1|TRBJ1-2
TGTGCCAGTAGTACGGGACAGGGACCAAGGAATGGCTACACCTTC
CASSTGQGPRNGYTF
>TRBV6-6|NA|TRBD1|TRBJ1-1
TGTGCCACCGAAGACAGGGCTGCCATGAACACTGAAGCTTTCTTT
CATEDRAAMNTEAFF
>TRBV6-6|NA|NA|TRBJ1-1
TGTGCCAGCAGTTACCGGGGGGCGGACACTGAAGCTTTCTTT
CASSYRGADTEAFF
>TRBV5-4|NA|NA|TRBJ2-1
TGTGCCAGCAGTTCCGGGACTGGTCGATACAATGAGCAGTTCTTC
CASSSGTGRYNEQFF
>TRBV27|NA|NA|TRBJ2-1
TGTGCCAGCAGTTTATGGGGAGCTCCCTACAATGAGCAGTTCTTC
CASSLWGAPYNEQFF
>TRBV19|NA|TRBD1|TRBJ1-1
TGTGCCAGCCGGGACAGGTGGTTAACTGAAGCTTTCTTT
CASRDRWLTEAFF
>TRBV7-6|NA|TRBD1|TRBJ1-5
TGTGCCAGCAGCCGACTAGGGGGCGCCTATCAGCCCCAGCATTTT
CASSRLGGAYQPQHF
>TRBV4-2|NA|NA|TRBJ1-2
TGTGCCAGCAGCCAAGATGACTCGCGGGATGGCTACACCTTC
CASSQDDSRDGYTF
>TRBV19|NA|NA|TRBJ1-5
TGTGCCAGTAGTATAGGGGCAGCTAGCAATCAGCCCCAGCATTTT
CASSIGAASNQPQHF
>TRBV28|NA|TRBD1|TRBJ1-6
TGTGCCAGCAGTTTACCTAAGGGACAGGGAGGTTCCTATAATTCACCCCTCCACTTT
CASSLPKGQGGSYNSPLHF
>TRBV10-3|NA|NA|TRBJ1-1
TGTGCCATTAGACGCGGGGAGGGGAACACTGAAGCTTTCTTT
CAIRRGEGNTEAFF